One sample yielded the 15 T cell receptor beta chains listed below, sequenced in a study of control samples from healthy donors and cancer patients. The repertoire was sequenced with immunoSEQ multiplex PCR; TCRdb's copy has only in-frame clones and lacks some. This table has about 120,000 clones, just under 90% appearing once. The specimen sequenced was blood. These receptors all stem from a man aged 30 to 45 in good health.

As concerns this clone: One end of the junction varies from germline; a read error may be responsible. CDR3 in amino acids: CASRPSGSGNTTYF. The CDR3 DNA sequence: TGTGCCAGCAGGCCCTCAGGGTCTGGAAACACCACATATTTT. V usage is TRBV28 and J usage is TRBJ1-3, with TRBD1 as a possible D gene (5 bases). The germline CDR1 and CDR2 sequences are MDHEN and SYDVKM. This CDR3 region has 14 residues. Combining the CDR3 with reference TRBV28 and TRBJ1-3 gives the whole variable domain DVKVTQSSRYLVKRTGEKVFLECVQDMDHENMFWYRQDPGLGLRLIYFSYDVKMKEKGDIPEGYSVSREKKERFSLILESASTNQTSMYLCASRPSGSGNTTYFGEGSWLTVV.

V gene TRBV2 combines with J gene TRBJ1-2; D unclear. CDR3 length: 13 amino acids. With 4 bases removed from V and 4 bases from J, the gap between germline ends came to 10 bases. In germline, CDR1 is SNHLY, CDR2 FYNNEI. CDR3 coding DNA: TGTGCCAGCAGTGCCCTATCCCTCTATGGCTACACCTTC. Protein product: CASSALSLYGYTF.

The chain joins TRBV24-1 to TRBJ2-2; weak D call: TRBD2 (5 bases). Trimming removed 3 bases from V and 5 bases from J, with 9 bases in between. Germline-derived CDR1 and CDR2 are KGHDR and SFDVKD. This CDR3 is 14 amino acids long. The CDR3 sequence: CATSDRTSTGELFF. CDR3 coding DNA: TGTGCCACCAGTGATCGGACTTCGACCGGGGAGCTGTTTTTT.

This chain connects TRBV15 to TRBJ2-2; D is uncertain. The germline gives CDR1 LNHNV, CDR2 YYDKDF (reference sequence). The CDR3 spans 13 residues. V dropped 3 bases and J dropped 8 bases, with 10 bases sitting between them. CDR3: CATSSRRGGELFF. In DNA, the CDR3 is TGTGCCACCAGCAGCCGTCGAGGTGGGGAGCTGTTTTTT.

CDR3 in amino acids: CASSRARTEEQFF. The CDR3 coding sequence is TGTGCCAGCTCACGAGCCCGGACAGAGGAGCAGTTCTTC. The chain carries TRBV18 and TRBJ2-1; tentatively, D is TRBD1 (6 bases). Per the germline V gene, CDR1 is KGHSH and CDR2 is LQKENI. V lost 4 bases and J lost 10, with 14 bases in between. This CDR3 contains 13 residues.

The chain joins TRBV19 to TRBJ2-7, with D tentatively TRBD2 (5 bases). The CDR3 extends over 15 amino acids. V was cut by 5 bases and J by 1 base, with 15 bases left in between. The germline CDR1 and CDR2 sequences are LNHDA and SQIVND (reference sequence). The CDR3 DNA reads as TGTGCCAGTAGTTACGGACTTTCACGATCCTACGAGCAGTACTTC. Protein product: CASSYGLSRSYEQYF. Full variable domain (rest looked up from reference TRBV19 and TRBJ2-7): DGGITQSPKYLFRKEGQNVTLSCEQNLNHDAMYWYRQDPGQGLRLIYYSQIVNDFQKGDIAEGYSVSREKKESFPLTVTSAQKNPTAFYLCASSYGLSRSYEQYFGPGTRLTVT.

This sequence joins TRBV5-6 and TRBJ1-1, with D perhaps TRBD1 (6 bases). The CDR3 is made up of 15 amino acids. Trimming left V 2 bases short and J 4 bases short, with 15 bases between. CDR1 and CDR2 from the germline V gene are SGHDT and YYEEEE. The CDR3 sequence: CASSFYRDLITEAFF. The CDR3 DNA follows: TGTGCCAGCAGCTTTTACAGGGACCTTATCACTGAAGCTTTCTTT.

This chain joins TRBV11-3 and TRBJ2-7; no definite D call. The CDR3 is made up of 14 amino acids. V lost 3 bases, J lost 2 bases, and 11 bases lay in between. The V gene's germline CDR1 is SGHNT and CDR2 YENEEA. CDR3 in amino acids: CASSLGPSTYEQYF. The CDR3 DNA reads TGTGCCAGCAGCTTGGGCCCCTCCACCTACGAGCAGTACTTC. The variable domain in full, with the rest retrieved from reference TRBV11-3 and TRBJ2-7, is EAGVVQSPRYKIIEKKQPVAFWCNPISGHNTLYWYLQNLGQGPELLIRYENEEAVDDSQLPKDRFSAERLKGVDSTLKIQPAELGDSAVYLCASSLGPSTYEQYFGPGTRLTVT.

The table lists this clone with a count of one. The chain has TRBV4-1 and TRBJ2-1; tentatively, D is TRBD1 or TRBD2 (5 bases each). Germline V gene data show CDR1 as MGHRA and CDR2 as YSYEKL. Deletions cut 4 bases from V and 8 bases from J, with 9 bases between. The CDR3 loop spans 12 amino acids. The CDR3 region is CASSLQGHEQFF. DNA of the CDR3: TGCGCCAGCAGCCTCCAGGGACATGAGCAGTTCTTC.

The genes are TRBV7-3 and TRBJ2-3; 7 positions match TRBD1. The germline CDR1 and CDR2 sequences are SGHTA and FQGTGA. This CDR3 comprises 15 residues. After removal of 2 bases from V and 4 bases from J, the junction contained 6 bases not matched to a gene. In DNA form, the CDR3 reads TGTGCCAGCAGCTTAGTGGGGCAGGGGGCAGATACGCAGTATTTT. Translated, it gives CASSLVGQGADTQYF.

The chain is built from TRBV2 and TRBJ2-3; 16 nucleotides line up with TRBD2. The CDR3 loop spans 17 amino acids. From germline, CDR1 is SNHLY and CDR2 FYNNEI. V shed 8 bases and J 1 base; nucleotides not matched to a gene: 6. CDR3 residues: CASYGTSGGAGTDTQYF. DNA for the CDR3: TGTGCCAGCTACGGGACTAGCGGGGGGGCAGGCACAGATACGCAGTATTTT.

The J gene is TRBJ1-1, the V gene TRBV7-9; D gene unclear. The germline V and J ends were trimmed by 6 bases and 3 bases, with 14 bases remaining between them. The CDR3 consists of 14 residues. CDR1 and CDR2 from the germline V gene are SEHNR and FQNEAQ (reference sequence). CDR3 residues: CASSQILEDTEAFF. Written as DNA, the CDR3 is TGTGCCAGCAGTCAGATCTTGGAAGACACTGAAGCTTTCTTT.

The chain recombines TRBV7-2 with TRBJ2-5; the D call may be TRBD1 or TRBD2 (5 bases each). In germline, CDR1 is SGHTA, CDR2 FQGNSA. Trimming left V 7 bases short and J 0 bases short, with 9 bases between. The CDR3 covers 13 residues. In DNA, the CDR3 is TGTGCCAGCAAGGGACGGAACCAAGAGACCCAGTACTTC. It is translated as CASKGRNQETQYF.

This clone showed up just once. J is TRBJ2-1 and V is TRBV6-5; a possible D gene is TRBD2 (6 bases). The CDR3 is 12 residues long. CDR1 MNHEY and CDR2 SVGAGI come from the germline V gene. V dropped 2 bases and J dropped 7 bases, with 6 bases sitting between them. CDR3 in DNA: TGTGCCAGCAGTTACGCGGGGAATGAGCAGTTCTTC. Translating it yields CASSYAGNEQFF.

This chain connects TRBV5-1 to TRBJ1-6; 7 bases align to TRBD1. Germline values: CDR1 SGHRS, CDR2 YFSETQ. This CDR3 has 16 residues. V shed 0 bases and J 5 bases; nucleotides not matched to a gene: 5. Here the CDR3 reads CASSLGGTENNSPLHF. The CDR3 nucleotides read TGCGCCAGCAGCTTGGGGGGGACAGAGAATAATTCACCCCTCCACTTT.